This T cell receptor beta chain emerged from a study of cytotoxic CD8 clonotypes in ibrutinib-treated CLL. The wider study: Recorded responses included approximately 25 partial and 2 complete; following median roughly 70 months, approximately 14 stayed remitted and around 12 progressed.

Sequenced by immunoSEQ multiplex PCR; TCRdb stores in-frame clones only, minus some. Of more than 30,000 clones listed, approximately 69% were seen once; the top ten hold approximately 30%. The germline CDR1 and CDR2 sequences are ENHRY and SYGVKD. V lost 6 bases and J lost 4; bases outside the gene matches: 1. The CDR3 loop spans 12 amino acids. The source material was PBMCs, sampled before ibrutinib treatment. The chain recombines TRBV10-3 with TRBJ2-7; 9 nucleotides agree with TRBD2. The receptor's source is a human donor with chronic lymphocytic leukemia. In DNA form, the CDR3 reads TGTGCCATCAGGACTAGCGGTTACGAGCAGTACTTC. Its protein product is CAIRTSGYEQYF.